The 10 T cell receptor beta chains given below trace back to one sample, sequenced in a study of T cell repertoires in cytomegalovirus infection. These receptors' targets are unknown. MiXCR, applied by TCRdb to the reads, yields one record per CDR3 protein. This table has about 110,000 distinct CDR3 sequences, less than 30% appearing once. Here the sequenced sample was CD8+ T cells from cultured PBMCs, taken from culture after CMV antigen stimulation. These receptors came from a human donor in good health (CMV status not recorded). Some clones in this sample may be carry-over from other donors' samples.

The chain couples TRBV9 to TRBJ2-7, with a tentative D call TRBD1 (5 bases). V was shortened by 4 bases and J by 4 bases, with 12 bases between the two germline ends. The CDR3 is 13 amino acids. Germline assignment: CDR1 SGDLS and CDR2 YYNGEE. The chain's CDR3 is CASSPRQIYEQYF. CDR3 DNA sequence: TGTGCCAGCAGCCCCCGACAGATTTACGAGCAGTACTTC.

The CDR3 region is CASSDSGDSGNTIYF. CDR3 bases: TGTGCCAGCAGTGACTCAGGGGACTCTGGAAACACCATATATTTT. The V call is TRBV6-4, the J call TRBJ1-3, with D possibly matching TRBD1 (5 bases). V gave up 0 bases and J gave up 0 bases, with 6 bases separating them. Per the germline V gene, CDR1 is MRHNA and CDR2 is SNTAGT. CDR3 length equals 15 residues.

There are a few counts of this clonotype. This rearrangement joins TRBV7-6 to TRBJ2-1, with D unclear. The CDR3 is 12 residues long. V was pared by 4 bases and J by 7 bases, with 8 bases between. Germline V gene data show CDR1 as SGHVS and CDR2 as FNYEAQ. The CDR3 is CASSSLSNEQFF. CDR3 nucleotides: TGTGCCAGCAGCTCCCTAAGTAATGAGCAGTTCTTC.

This clonotype was seen a handful of times. This chain joins TRBV12-3 or TRBV12-4 and TRBJ2-1; either TRBD1 or TRBD2 may fit D (5 bases each). V was pared by 5 bases and J by 5 bases, with 22 bases between. There are 17 residues in the CDR3. This chain's CDR3 is CASSPGTPEKTHNEQFF. The CDR3 DNA follows: TGTGCCAGCAGTCCCGGGACCCCGGAGAAAACTCACAATGAGCAGTTCTTC.

The chain carries TRBV7-9 and TRBJ2-2; D possibly corresponds to TRBD1 (6 bases). The germline V and J ends were trimmed by 1 base and 5 bases, with 8 bases remaining between them. CDR1 and CDR2 (germline): SEHNR, FQNEAQ (reference sequence). The CDR3 sequence is 14 residues long. DNA of the CDR3: TGTGCCAGCAGCTTAGTCCAGGGGACCGGGGAGCTGTTTTTT. This sequence encodes CASSLVQGTGELFF.

This clonotype was seen only a few times. The rearrangement joins TRBV7-9 to TRBJ2-7, with 7 bases matching TRBD1. Germline V gene data show CDR1 as SEHNR and CDR2 as FQNEAQ (reference sequence). V trimming: 5 bases; J trimming: 2 bases; junction bases outside the gene matches: 6. The CDR3 extends over 14 amino acids. In DNA, the CDR3 is TGTGCCAGCAGCCTACCGGACAGGCCCTACGAGCAGTACTTC. It codes for CASSLPDRPYEQYF.

This clonotype occurred a few times. The genes are TRBV27 and TRBJ1-5; TRBD1 matches 9 bases. Germline V lookup: CDR1 MNHEY, CDR2 SMNVEV (reference sequence). The ends lost 5 bases at V and 5 bases at J; junction bases unmatched: 4. This CDR3 comprises 14 residues. CDR3 in DNA: TGTGCCAGCAGTCTAACAGGGGGCGATCAGCCCCAGCATTTT. Translating gives CASSLTGGDQPQHF.

This chain joins TRBV5-6 and TRBJ1-2; 8 bases are shared with TRBD1. Trimming cost V 1 base and J 4 bases; bases outside gene matches: 6. The CDR3 is made up of 15 amino acids. Germline V gene lookup returns CDR1 SGHDT and CDR2 YYEEEE. CDR3 sequence: CASSLTGQGGYGYTF. In DNA form, the CDR3 reads TGTGCCAGCAGCTTGACCGGACAGGGCGGCTATGGCTACACCTTC.

This clonotype was found a few times. This chain uses TRBV12-3 or TRBV12-4 with TRBJ1-3; perhaps TRBD1 as D (5 bases). Trimming took off 10 bases at V and 0 bases at J, with 10 bases between the two ends. This CDR3 region has 13 residues. The DNA for the CDR3 is TGTGCCATCAGGGAAGACTCTGGAAACACCATATATTTT. Its translation is CAIREDSGNTIYF.

This clonotype was counted a few times. The V gene is TRBV7-2, the J gene TRBJ1-2, with D hard to call. The germline V gene encodes CDR1 SGHTA and CDR2 FQGNSA. The germline V and J ends were trimmed by 5 bases and 3 bases, with 10 bases remaining between them. The CDR3 sequence is 13 residues long. Written as DNA, the CDR3 is TGTGCCAGCAGCCCGAACCTGGACTATGGCTACACCTTC. Encoded protein: CASSPNLDYGYTF.